The clone carrying this T cell receptor beta chain was observed a few times. The data stem from a study of blood T cells in healthy people across ages. Then a second PCR, running roughly 7 to 11 cycles, was carried out with a sample-barcoded 5' primer and a J-beta primer mix. TCRdb analysed the 5' RACE reads with MiXCR anew, one entry per CDR3 protein. The table shows 1.5 million to 2 million distinct CDR3 sequences, with roughly 50% occurring only once. The clonotype comes from a woman aged 40 to 49 in good health. Sequenced sample: blood.

CDR3 in DNA: TGTGCCAGCAGCGTGACACCGCAAGGGAACACTGAAGCTTTCTTT. Encoded protein: CASSVTPQGNTEAFF. J is TRBJ1-1 and V is TRBV9; D is uncertain. CDR1 is SGDLS, CDR2 YYNGEE, per germline. The V end lost 2 bases, the J end lost 1 base, and 12 bases lay between the germline ends. The CDR3 is 15 residues long. Complete variable domain (other parts from reference TRBV9 and TRBJ1-1): DSGVTQTPKHLITATGQRVTLRCSPRSGDLSVYWYQQSLDQGLQFLIQYYNGEERAKGNILERFSAQQFPDLHSELNLSSLELGDSALYFCASSVTPQGNTEAFFGQGTRLTVV.